Each of the 2 T cell receptor beta chains below was sequenced from the same sample in a study of immune characterization of retroperitoneal liposarcoma. Each CDR3 protein gets one entry after TCRdb re-called the PCR reads with MiXCR. The data show some 9,300 distinct CDR3 sequences, under 30% seen once. Sequenced input: blood. The receptors stem from a male donor with retroperitoneal liposarcoma.

This clonotype was recorded many times. The chain combines TRBV5-8 with TRBJ2-1; TRBD1 might be the D (6 bases). In germline, CDR1 is SGHTS, CDR2 YDEGEE. Trimming pared 3 bases from V and 3 bases from J, leaving 13 bases between. This CDR3 has 15 amino acids. As DNA, the CDR3 is TGTGCCAGCAGCTCCCGGGCGACAGGCTACAATGAGCAGTTCTTC. Its translation: CASSSRATGYNEQFF. The whole variable domain, remainder taken from reference TRBV5-8 and TRBJ2-1, is EAGVTQSPTHLIKTRGQQATLRCSPISGHTSVYWYQQALGLGLQFLLWYDEGEERNRGNFPPRFSGRQFPNYSSELNVNALELEDSALYLCASSSRATGYNEQFFGPGTRLTVL.

This chain connects TRBV12-3 or TRBV12-4 to TRBJ2-1; D call uncertain. V was trimmed by 1 base and J by 6 bases, leaving 7 bases between them. CDR3 length: 13 residues. The CDR3 loop reads CASSLGSLNEQFF. CDR3 in DNA: TGTGCCAGCAGTTTAGGCAGCCTCAATGAGCAGTTCTTC.